This is a list of T cell receptor beta chains from one sample in a study of radiation and T cells in renal cell carcinoma. Some clones are missing from TCRdb's copy, which holds only in-frame ones; the method was immunoSEQ multiplex PCR. The sample has 110,000 to 150,000 clones, roughly 85% seen once; the top ten hold approximately 22%. The sample here was blood, taken from a patient whose treatment included radiotherapy and nephrectomy. The receptors stem from a woman in her fifties or sixties with renal cell carcinoma. The CDR3 runs from the conserved cysteine through the conserved F or W. The order of the fields is clone size, J gene, D gene, V gene, CDR3 DNA, CDR3 protein. A D gene is named only where the DNA matches it firmly. Only some rows state a clone size, as once, few, many or a class for expanded clones.

size: once
J: TRBJ2-7
D: NA
V: TRBV29-1
DNA: TGCAGCGTGGAGGGATTACGAGGTCCCTACGAGCAGTACTTC
CDR3: CSVEGLRGPYEQYF

size: NA
J: TRBJ2-1
D: NA
V: TRBV9
DNA: TGTGCCAGCAGCGTAGGTACTAGCAATGAGCAGTTCTTC
CDR3: CASSVGTSNEQFF

size: NA
J: TRBJ1-2
D: TRBD1
V: TRBV5-6
DNA: TGTGCCAGCAGCTCGCGGGACAGAGGATTAAACTATGGCTACACCTTC
CDR3: CASSSRDRGLNYGYTF

size: once
J: TRBJ2-7
D: TRBD1
V: TRBV7-2
DNA: TGTGCCAGCAACCCGACAGGGGGCCCCTACGAGCAGTACTTC
CDR3: CASNPTGGPYEQYF

size: NA
J: TRBJ2-2
D: NA
V: TRBV5-4
DNA: TGTGCCAGCAGCTTGGACACCGGGGAGCTGTTTTTT
CDR3: CASSLDTGELFF

size: NA
J: TRBJ2-1
D: TRBD1
V: TRBV9
DNA: TGTGCCAGCAGCGTATATGGGGACAGGAGCTCCTACAATGAGCAGTTCTTC
CDR3: CASSVYGDRSSYNEQFF

size: NA
J: TRBJ2-1
D: NA
V: TRBV14
DNA: TGTGCCAGCAGCCAAGATTGGCGGGCTGAGCAGTTCTTC
CDR3: CASSQDWRAEQFF

size: NA
J: TRBJ2-7
D: NA
V: TRBV5-1
DNA: TGCGCCAGCAGCTTAGGCACAGGCACCTACGAGCAGTACTTC
CDR3: CASSLGTGTYEQYF

size: NA
J: TRBJ2-7
D: NA
V: TRBV2
DNA: TGTGCCAGCAGTGAAGCGCCGAGGGGCGAGCAGTACTTC
CDR3: CASSEAPRGEQYF

size: NA
J: TRBJ2-7
D: TRBD2
V: TRBV7-2
DNA: TGTGCCAGCAGAGGACTAGCGGGAAGCTCCTACGAGCAGTACTTC
CDR3: CASRGLAGSSYEQYF

size: NA
J: TRBJ2-7
D: NA
V: TRBV5-1
DNA: TGCGCCAGCAGCTTGGGGTGGTCCAGAAACGCCTACGAGCAGTACTTC
CDR3: CASSLGWSRNAYEQYF

size: few
J: TRBJ1-5
D: TRBD1
V: TRBV6-6
DNA: TGTGCCAGCAGTCCTGGGACAGGCTACAATCAGCCCCAGCATTTT
CDR3: CASSPGTGYNQPQHF

size: few
J: TRBJ1-1
D: NA
V: TRBV28
DNA: TGTGCCAGCAAGAGGGGCAACACTGAAGCTTTCTTT
CDR3: CASKRGNTEAFF

size: NA
J: TRBJ2-7
D: NA
V: TRBV2
DNA: TGTGCCAGCAGCCCCGACTACGAGCAGTACTTC
CDR3: CASSPDYEQYF

size: NA
J: TRBJ1-2
D: TRBD1
V: TRBV2
DNA: TGTGCCAGCAGTGAAACCCGGGAGGGGGCCAGGGGCTACACCTTC
CDR3: CASSETREGARGYTF

size: NA
J: TRBJ1-5
D: NA
V: TRBV4-2
DNA: TGTGCCAGCAGCCAAGGAGGCAGGGCTAGCAATCAGCCCCAGCATTTT
CDR3: CASSQGGRASNQPQHF

size: NA
J: TRBJ2-5
D: NA
V: TRBV9
DNA: TGTGCCAGCAGCGTAGGGGCTAGCGCCTACCAAGAGACCCAGTACTTC
CDR3: CASSVGASAYQETQYF

size: NA
J: TRBJ1-5
D: NA
V: TRBV4-1
DNA: TGCGCCAGCAGCCAAACCACACCGGCGGGGTATCAGCCCCAGCATTTT
CDR3: CASSQTTPAGYQPQHF

size: few
J: TRBJ1-1
D: NA
V: TRBV2
DNA: TGTGCCACACATAGACAGGTGAACACTGAAGCTTTCTTT
CDR3: CATHRQVNTEAFF